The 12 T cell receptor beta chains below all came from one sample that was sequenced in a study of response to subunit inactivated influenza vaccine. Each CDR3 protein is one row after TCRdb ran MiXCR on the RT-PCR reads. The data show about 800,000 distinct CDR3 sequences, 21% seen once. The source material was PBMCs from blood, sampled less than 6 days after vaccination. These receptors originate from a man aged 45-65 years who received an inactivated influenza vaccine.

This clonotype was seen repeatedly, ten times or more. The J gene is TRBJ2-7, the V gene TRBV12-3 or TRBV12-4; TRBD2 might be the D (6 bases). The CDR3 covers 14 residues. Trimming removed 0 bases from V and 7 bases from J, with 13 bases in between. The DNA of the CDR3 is TGTGCCAGCAGTTTAGCGCTGGTGGCGGGAGAGCAGTACTTC. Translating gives CASSLALVAGEQYF.

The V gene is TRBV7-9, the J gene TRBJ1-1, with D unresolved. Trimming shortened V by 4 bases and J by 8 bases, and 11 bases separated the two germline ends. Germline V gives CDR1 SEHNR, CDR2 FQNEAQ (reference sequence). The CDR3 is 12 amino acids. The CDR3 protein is CASSSASPEAFF. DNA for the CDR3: TGTGCCAGCAGCTCCGCCAGCCCCGAAGCTTTCTTT.

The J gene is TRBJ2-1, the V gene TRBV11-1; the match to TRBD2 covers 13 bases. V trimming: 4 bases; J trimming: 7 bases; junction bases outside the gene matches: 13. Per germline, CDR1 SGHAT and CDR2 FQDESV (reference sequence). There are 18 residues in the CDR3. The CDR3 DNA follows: TGTGCCAGCAGCTCCGGGACTAGCGGGACTCCCCGGGGGAATGAGCAGTTCTTC. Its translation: CASSSGTSGTPRGNEQFF. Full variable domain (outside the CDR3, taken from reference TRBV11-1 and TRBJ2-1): EAEVAQSPRYKITEKSQAVAFWCDPISGHATLYWYRQILGQGPELLVQFQDESVVDDSQLPKDRFSAERLKGVDSTLKIQPAELGDSAMYLCASSSGTSGTPRGNEQFFGPGTRLTVL.

The DNA for the CDR3 is TGTGCCATCAGTAAGTGGGAGTCGAACAATGAGCAGTTCTTC. Amino acid sequence: CAISKWESNNEQFF. The chain is built from TRBV10-3 and TRBJ2-1, with D possibly TRBD2 on 5 matching bases. Germline V gene lookup returns CDR1 ENHRY and CDR2 SYGVKD. V was clipped by 5 bases and J by 5 bases, with 13 bases between them. The CDR3 is 14 residues long.

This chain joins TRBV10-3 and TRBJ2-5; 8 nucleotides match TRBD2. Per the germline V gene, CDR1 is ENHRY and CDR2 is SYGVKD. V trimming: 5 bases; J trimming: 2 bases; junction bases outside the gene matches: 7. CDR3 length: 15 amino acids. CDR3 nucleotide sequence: TGTGCCATCAGTTCTAGCGGGCGAATGCAAGAGACCCAGTACTTC. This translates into CAISSSGRMQETQYF.

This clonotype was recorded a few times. For the CDR3, the DNA is TGCAGTGCTAGAGATCTTCTAGCGGGAGTTGGTAATACGCAGTATTTT. Amino acids: CSARDLLAGVGNTQYF. This chain uses TRBV20-1 with TRBJ2-3; TRBD2 matches at 10 bases. CDR1 and CDR2 (germline): DFQATT, SNEGSKA (reference sequence). J was trimmed by 7 bases and V by 0 bases; bases with no gene match: 10. This CDR3 spans 16 amino acids.

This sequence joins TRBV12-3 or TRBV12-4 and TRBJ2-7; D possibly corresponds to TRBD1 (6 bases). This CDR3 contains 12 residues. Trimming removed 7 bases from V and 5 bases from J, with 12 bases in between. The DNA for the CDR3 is TGTGCCAGCACCCTGACAGGAAACGAGCAGTACTTC. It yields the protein CASTLTGNEQYF.

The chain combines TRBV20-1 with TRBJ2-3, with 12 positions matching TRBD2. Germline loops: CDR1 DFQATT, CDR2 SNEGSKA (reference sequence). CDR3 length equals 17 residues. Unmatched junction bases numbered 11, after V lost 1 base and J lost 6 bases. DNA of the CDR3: TGCAGTGCTAGAGGAGACTTTCTAGCGGGGGGGAAGGATACGCAGTATTTT. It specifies CSARGDFLAGGKDTQYF.

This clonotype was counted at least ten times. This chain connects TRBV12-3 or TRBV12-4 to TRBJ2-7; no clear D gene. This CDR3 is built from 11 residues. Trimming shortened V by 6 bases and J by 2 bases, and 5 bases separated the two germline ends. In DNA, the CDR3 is TGTGCCAGCAGCTCCACCTACGAGCAGTACTTC. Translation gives CASSSTYEQYF.

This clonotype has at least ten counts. CDR3 loop: CSAFRGRETQYF. CDR3 DNA sequence: TGCAGCGCCTTCAGGGGGAGGGAGACCCAGTACTTC. This chain joins TRBV29-1 and TRBJ2-5, with a possible D match to TRBD1 (7 bases). This CDR3 spans 12 amino acids. V was pared by 7 bases and J by 5 bases, with 14 bases between. CDR1 SQVTM and CDR2 ANQGSEA come from the germline V gene.

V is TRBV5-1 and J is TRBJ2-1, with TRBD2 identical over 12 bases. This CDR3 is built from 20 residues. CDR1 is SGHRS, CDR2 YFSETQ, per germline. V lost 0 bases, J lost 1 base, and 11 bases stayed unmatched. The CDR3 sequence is CASSLAFRLAGVVSYNEQFF. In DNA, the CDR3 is TGCGCCAGCAGCTTGGCCTTTAGACTAGCGGGAGTGGTGTCCTACAATGAGCAGTTCTTC.

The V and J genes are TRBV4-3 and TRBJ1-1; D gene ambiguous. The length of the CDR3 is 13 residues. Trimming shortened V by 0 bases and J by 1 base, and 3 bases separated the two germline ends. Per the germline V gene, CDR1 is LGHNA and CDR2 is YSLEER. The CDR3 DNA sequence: TGCGCCAGCAGCCAAGACGGGAACACTGAAGCTTTCTTT. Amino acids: CASSQDGNTEAFF.